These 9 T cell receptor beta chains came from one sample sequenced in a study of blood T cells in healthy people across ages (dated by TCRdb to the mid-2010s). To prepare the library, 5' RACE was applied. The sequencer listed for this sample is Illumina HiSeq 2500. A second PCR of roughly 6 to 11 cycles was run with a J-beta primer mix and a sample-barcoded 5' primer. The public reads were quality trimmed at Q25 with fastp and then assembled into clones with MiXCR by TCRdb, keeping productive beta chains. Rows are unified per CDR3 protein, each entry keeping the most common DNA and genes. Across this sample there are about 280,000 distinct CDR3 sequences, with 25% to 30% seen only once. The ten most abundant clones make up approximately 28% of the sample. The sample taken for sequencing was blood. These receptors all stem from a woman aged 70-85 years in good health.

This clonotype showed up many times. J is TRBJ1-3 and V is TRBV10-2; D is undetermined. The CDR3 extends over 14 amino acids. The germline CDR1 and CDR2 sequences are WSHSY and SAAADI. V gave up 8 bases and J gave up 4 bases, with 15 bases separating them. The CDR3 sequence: CASRQGSAGNTIYF. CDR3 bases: TGCGCCAGCCGCCAAGGGTCTGCCGGAAACACCATATATTTT.

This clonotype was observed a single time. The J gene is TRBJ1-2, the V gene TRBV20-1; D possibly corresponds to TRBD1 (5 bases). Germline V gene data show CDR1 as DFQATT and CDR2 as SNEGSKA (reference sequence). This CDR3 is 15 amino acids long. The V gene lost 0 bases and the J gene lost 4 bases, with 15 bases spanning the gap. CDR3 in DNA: TGCAGTGCTAGAGATGTCAGGGCACGGGGCTATGGCTACACCTTC. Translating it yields CSARDVRARGYGYTF.

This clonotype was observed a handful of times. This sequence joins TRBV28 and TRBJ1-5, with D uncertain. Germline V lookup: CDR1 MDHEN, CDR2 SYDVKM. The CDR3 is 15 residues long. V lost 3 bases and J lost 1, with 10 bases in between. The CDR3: CASSFGLISNQPQHF. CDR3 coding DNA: TGTGCCAGCAGTTTCGGCCTCATCAGCAATCAGCCCCAGCATTTT.

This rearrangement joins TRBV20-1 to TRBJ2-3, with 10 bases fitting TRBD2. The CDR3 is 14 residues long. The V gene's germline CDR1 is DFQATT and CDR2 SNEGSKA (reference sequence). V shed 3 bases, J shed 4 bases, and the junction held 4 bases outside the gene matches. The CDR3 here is CSARASGSSDTQYF. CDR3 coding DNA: TGCAGTGCTAGGGCTAGCGGGAGTTCAGATACGCAGTATTTT.

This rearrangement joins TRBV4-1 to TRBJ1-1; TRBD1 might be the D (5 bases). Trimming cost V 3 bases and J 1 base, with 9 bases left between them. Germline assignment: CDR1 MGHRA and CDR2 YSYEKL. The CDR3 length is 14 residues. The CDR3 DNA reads TGCGCCAGCAGCCAGGGGGAAAGGAACACTGAAGCTTTCTTT. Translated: CASSQGERNTEAFF.

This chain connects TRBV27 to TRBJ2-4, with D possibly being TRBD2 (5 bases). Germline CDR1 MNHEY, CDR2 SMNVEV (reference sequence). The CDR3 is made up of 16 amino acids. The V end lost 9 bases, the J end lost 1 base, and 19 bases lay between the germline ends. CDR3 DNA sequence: TGTGCCAGACTCCCTGGGATCTGGGAGGCCAAAAACATTCAGTACTTC. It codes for CARLPGIWEAKNIQYF.

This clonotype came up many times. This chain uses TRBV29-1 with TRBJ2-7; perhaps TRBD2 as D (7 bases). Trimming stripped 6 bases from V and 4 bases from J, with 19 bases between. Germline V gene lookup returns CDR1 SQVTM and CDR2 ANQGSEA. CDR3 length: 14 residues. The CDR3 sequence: CSVGRGAQAYEQYF. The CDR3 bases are TGCAGCGTGGGCCGGGGGGCACAGGCGTACGAGCAGTACTTC.

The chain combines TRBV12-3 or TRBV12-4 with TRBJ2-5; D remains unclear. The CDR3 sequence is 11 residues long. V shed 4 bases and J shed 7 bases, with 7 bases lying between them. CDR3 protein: CASSSSGTQYF. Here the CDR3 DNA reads TGTGCCAGCAGTTCCTCAGGGACCCAGTACTTC.

The DNA of the CDR3 is TGTGCCAGCAGTTTGGCGGGACGGTACATTCAGTACTTC. Its protein is CASSLAGRYIQYF. The J gene is TRBJ2-4, the V gene TRBV28; a possible D gene is TRBD2 (6 bases). V lost 3 bases and J 8 bases, leaving 11 bases between the germline ends. CDR3 length: 13 residues. The germline V gene encodes CDR1 MDHEN and CDR2 SYDVKM.